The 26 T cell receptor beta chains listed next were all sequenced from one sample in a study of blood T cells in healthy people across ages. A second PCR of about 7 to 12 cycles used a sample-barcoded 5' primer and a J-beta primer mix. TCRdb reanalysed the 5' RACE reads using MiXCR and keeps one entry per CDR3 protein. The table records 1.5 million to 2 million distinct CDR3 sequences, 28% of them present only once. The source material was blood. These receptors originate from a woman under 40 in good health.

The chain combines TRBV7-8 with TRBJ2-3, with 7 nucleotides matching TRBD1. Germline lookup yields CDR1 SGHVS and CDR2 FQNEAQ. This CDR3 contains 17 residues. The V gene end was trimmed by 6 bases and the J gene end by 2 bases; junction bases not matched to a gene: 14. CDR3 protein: CASSSPTGAFNTDTQYF. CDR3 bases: TGTGCCAGCAGTTCCCCTACAGGGGCATTCAACACAGATACGCAGTATTTT.

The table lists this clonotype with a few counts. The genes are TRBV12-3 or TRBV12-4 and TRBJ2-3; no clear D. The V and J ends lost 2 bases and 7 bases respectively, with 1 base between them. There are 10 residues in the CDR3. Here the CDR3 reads CASSLHTQYF. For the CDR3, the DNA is TGTGCCAGCAGTTTACATACGCAGTATTTT.

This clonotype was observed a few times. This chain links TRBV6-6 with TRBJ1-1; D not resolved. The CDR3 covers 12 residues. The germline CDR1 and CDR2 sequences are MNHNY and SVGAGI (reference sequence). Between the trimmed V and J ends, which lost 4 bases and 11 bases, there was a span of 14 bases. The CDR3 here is CASSSLGLTAFF. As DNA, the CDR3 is TGTGCCAGCAGTTCTCTTGGACTTACGGCTTTCTTT.

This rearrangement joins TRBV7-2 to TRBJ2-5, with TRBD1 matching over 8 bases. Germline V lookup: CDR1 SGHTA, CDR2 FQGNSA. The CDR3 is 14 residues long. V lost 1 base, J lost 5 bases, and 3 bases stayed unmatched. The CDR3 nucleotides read TGTGCCAGCAGCTTAGGGGACAGGCCCGAGACCCAGTACTTC. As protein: CASSLGDRPETQYF. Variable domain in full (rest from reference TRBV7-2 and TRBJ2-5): GAGVSQSPSNKVTEKGKDVELRCDPISGHTALYWYRQSLGQGLEFLIYFQGNSAPDKSGLPSDRFSAERTGGSVSTLTIQRTQQEDSAVYLCASSLGDRPETQYFGPGTRLLVL.

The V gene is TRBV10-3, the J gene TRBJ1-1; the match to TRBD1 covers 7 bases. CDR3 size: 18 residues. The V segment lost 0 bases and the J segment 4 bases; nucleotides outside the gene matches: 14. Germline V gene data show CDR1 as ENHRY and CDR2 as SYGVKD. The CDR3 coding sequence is TGTGCCATCAGTGAGTCGACGGTATGGGACAGTCTTATCACTGAAGCTTTCTTT. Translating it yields CAISESTVWDSLITEAFF.

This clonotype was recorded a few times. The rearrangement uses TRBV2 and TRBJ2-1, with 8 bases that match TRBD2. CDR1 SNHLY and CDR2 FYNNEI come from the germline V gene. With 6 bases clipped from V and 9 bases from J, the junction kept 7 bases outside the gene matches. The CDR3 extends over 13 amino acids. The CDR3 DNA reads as TGTGCCAGCAGCGGGAGGGTCCAGGGTGAGCAGTTCTTC. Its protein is CASSGRVQGEQFF. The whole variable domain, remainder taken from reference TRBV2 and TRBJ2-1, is EPEVTQTPSHQVTQMGQEVILRCVPISNHLYFYWYRQILGQKVEFLVSFYNNEISEKSEIFDDQFSVERPDGSNFTLKIRSTKLEDSAMYFCASSGRVQGEQFFGPGTRLTVL.

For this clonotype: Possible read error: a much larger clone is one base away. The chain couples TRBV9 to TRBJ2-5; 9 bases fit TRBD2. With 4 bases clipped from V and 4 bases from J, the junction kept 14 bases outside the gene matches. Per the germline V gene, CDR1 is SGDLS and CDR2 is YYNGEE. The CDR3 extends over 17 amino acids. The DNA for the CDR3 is TGTGCCAGCAGCACCCTTTCCGGCGGGGGGGCCGGAGAGACCCAGTACTTC. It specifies CASSTLSGGGAGETQYF.

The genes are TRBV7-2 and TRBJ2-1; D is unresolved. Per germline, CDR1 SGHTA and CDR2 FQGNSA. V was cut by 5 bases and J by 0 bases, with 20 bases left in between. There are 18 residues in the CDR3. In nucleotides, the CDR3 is TGTGCCAGCAGCCCCTATTTCGGCGGCAGCCTCTCCTACAATGAGCAGTTCTTC. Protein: CASSPYFGGSLSYNEQFF.

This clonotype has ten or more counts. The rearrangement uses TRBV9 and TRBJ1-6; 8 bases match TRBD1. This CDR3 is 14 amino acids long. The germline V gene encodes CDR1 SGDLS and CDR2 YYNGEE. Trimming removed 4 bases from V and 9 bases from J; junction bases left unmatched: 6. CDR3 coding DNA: TGTGCCAGCAGCCTAGGGACAGGTGGTTCACCCCTCCACTTT. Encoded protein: CASSLGTGGSPLHF. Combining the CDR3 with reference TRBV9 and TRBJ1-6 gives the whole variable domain DSGVTQTPKHLITATGQRVTLRCSPRSGDLSVYWYQQSLDQGLQFLIQYYNGEERAKGNILERFSAQQFPDLHSELNLSSLELGDSALYFCASSLGTGGSPLHFGNGTRLTVT.

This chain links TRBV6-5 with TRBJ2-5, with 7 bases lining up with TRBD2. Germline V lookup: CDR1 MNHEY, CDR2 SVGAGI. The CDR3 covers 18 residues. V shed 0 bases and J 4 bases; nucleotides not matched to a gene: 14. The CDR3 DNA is TGTGCCAGCAGTTACTCGATCCTGGGGTTAGCGGGTAGAGAGACCCAGTACTTC. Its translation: CASSYSILGLAGRETQYF.

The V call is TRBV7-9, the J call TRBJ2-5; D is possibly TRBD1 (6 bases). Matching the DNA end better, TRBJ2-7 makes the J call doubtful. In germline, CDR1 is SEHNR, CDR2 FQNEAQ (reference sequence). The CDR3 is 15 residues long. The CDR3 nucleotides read TGTGCCAGCAAGAAGACAGGAGGCGACTCGTACGAGCAGTACTTC. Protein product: CASKKTGGDSYEQYF.

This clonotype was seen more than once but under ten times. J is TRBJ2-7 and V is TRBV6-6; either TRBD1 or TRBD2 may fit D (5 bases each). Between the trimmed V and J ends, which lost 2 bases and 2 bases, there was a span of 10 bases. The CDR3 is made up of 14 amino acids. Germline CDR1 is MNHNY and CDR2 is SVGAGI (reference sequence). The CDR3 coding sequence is TGTGCCAGCAGTTACGGGATGGGGGCCTACGAGCAGTACTTC. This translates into CASSYGMGAYEQYF.

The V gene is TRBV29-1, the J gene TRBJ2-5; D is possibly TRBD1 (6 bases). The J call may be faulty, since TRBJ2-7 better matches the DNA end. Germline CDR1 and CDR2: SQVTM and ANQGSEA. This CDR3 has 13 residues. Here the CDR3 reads CSVDGTPGDEQYF. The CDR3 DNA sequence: TGCAGCGTTGATGGTACTCCAGGGGACGAGCAGTACTTC.

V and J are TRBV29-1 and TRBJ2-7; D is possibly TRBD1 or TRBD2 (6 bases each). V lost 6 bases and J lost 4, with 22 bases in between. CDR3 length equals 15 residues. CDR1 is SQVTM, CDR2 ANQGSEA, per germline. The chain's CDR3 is CSVRGGPYRQYEQYF. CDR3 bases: TGCAGCGTGAGAGGGGGGCCCTACAGACAATACGAGCAGTACTTC.

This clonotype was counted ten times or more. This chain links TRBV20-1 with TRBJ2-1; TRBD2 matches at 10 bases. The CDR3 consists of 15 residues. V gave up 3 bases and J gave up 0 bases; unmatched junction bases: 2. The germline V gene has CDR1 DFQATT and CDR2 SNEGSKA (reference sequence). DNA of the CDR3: TGCAGTGCTAGCAGCGGGGGGGCCTCCTACAATGAGCAGTTCTTC. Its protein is CSASSGGASYNEQFF.

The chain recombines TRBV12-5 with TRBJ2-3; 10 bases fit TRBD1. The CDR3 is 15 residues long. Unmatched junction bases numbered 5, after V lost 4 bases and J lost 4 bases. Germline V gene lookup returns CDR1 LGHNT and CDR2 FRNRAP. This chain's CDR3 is CASGSRDRGADTQYF. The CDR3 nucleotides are TGTGCTAGTGGTTCGCGGGACAGGGGTGCAGATACGCAGTATTTT.

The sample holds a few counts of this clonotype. For the CDR3, the DNA is TGTGCCAGCAGCCGTGGGCTTTTGGGAGAGCAGTACTTC. Amino acids: CASSRGLLGEQYF. The chain has TRBV7-9 and TRBJ2-7; D gene ambiguous. V lost 5 bases to trimming and J lost 7 bases, with 15 bases between them. Germline V gene sequence: CDR1 SEHNR, CDR2 FQNEAQ (reference sequence). This CDR3 spans 13 amino acids.

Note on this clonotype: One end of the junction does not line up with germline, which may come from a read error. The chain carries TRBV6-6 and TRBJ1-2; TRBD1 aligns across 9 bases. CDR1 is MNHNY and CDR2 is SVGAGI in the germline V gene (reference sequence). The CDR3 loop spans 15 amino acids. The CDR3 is CAGSYSTGQGYGYTF. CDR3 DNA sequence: TGTGCCGGCAGTTACTCGACGGGACAGGGTTATGGCTACACCTTC.

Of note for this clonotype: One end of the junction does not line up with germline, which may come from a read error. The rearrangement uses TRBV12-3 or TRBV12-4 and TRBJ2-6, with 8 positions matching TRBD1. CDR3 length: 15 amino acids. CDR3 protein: CASRGDRSGADVLTF. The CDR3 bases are TGTGCCAGCAGGGGGGACAGGTCCGGGGCCGACGTCCTGACTTTC.

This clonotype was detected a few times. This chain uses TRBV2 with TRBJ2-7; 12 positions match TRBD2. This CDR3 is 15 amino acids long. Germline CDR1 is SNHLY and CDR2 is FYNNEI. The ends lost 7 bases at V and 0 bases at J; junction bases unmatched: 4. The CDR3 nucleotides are TGTGCCAGCACATTGACTAGCGGGGGCTCCTACGAGCAGTACTTC. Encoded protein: CASTLTSGGSYEQYF.

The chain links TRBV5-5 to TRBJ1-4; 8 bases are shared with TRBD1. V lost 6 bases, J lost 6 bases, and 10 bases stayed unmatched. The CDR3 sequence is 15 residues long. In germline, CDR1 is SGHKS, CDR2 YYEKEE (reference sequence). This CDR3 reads CASNGQGRVYEKLFF. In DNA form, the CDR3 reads TGTGCCAGCAACGGACAGGGTCGAGTATATGAAAAACTGTTTTTT.

This CDR3 reads CASSARQGPVARKLFF. The CDR3, as DNA: TGTGCCAGCAGCGCCCGACAGGGCCCCGTCGCCCGCAAACTGTTTTTT. The chain couples TRBV7-2 to TRBJ1-4; the match to TRBD1 covers 7 bases. The CDR3 runs 16 residues. Germline V gene sequence: CDR1 SGHTA, CDR2 FQGNSA. V dropped 5 bases and J dropped 11; count of bases not matched to a gene: 17.

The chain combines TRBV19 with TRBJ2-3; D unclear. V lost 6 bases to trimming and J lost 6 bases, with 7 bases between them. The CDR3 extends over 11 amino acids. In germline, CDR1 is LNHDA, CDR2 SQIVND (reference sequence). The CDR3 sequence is CASSIMDTQYF. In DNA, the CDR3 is TGTGCCAGTAGCATTATGGATACGCAGTATTTT.

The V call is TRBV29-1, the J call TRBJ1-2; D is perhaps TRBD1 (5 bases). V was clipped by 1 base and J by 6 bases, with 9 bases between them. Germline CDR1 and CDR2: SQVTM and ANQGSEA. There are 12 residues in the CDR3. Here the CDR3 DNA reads TGCAGCGTTGAAGGGGCAGGGAATGGCTACACCTTC. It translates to CSVEGAGNGYTF.

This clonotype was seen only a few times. CDR3 nucleotide sequence: TGTGCCAGCACCATGGGACTAGCGGGAGTATATGATACGCAGTATTTT. Residues: CASTMGLAGVYDTQYF. The rearrangement links TRBV11-2 to TRBJ2-3, with TRBD2 identical over 14 bases. The CDR3 runs 16 residues. The V segment lost 7 bases and the J segment 6 bases; nucleotides outside the gene matches: 9. From germline, CDR1 is SGHAT and CDR2 FQNNGV.

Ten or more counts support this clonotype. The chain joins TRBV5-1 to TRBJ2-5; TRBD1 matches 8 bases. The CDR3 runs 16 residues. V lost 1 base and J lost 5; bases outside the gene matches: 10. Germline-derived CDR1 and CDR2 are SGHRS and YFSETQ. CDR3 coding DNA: TGCGCCAGCAGCTTGCCCTCCGGACAGGGAATGGAGACCCAGTACTTC. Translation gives CASSLPSGQGMETQYF.